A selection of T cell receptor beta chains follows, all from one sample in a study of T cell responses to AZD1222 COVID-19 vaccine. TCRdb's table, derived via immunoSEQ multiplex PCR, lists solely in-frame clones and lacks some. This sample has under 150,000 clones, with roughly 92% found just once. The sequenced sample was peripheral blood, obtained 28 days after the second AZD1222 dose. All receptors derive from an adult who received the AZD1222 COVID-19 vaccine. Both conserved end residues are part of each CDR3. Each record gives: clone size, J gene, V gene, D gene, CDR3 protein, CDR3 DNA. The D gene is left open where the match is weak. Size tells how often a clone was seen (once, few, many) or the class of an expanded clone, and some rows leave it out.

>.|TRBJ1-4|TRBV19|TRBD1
CASRSTGGINEKLFF
TGTGCCAGTAGGTCGACAGGGGGGATTAATGAAAAACTGTTTTTT
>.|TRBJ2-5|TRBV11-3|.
CASSLGRQETQYF
TGTGCCAGCAGCTTAGGTAGACAAGAGACCCAGTACTTC
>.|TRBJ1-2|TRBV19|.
CASSNRDDGYTF
TGTGCCAGTAGTAACAGGGACGACGGCTACACCTTC
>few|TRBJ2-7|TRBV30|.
CAWKNSGGWVYEQYF
TGTGCCTGGAAAAACAGTGGGGGCTGGGTTTACGAGCAGTACTTC
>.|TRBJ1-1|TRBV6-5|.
CASSYTDRPAFF
TGTGCCAGCAGTTACACCGACAGGCCAGCTTTCTTT
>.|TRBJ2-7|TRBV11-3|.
CASSSYPARGEQYF
TGTGCCAGCAGCTCCTACCCGGCAAGGGGCGAGCAGTACTTC
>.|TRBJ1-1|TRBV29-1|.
CSVQPGMGAFF
TGCAGCGTTCAGCCCGGGATGGGGGCTTTCTTT
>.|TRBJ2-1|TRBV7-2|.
CASSPSNVRSFF
TGTGCCAGCAGCCCTAGCAACGTTAGGTCGTTCTTC
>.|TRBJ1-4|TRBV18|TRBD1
CASSPSPGAGGSEKLFF
TGTGCCAGCTCACCTTCCCCGGGGGCAGGGGGCTCTGAAAAACTGTTTTTT
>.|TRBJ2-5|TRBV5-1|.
CASSLGGGGGQETQYF
TGCGCCAGCAGCTTGGGTGGAGGAGGGGGTCAAGAGACCCAGTACTTC
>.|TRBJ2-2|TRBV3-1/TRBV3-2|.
CASSQNLGTGELFF
TGTGCCAGCAGCCAAAATCTAGGGACCGGGGAGCTGTTTTTT
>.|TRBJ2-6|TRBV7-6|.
CASSLGRISGANVLTF
TGTGCCAGCAGCTTAGGACGGATCTCTGGGGCCAACGTCCTGACTTTC
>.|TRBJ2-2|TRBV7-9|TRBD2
CASGRGGAANTGELFF
TGTGCCAGCGGACGGGGGGGAGCGGCGAACACCGGGGAGCTGTTTTTT
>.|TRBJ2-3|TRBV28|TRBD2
CASSSPSGRDITDTQYF
TGTGCCAGCAGTTCTCCTAGCGGGAGAGATATCACAGATACGCAGTATTTT
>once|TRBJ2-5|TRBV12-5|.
CASALQETQYF
TGTGCTAGTGCCCTCCAAGAGACCCAGTACTTC
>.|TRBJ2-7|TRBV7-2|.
CASSSIGVRVEQYF
TGTGCCAGCAGCTCTATCGGGGTGAGGGTCGAGCAGTACTTC
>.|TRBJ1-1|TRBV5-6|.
CASSLGSGSTEAFF
TGTGCCAGCAGCTTGGGATCGGGTAGCACTGAAGCTTTCTTT
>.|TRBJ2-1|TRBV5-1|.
CASSLANEQFF
TGCGCCAGCAGCTTGGCCAATGAGCAGTTCTTC
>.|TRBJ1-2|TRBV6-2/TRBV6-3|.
CASSTRDAVGGYTF
TGTGCCAGCAGTACTCGGGACGCCGTCGGTGGCTACACCTTC
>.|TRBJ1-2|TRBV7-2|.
CASSSRGDYGYTF
TGTGCCAGCAGCAGCCGTGGGGACTATGGCTACACCTTC
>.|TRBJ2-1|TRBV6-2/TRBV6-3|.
CASSWGRGLGEQFF
TGTGCCAGCAGTTGGGGTAGGGGGTTGGGTGAGCAGTTCTTC
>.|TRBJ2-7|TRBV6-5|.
CASSTTYEQYF
TGTGCCAGCAGTACAACTTACGAGCAGTACTTC
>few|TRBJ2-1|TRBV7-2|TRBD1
CASSLLRPRGTYNEQFF
TGTGCCAGCAGCTTATTGAGGCCCAGGGGGACCTACAATGAGCAGTTCTTC
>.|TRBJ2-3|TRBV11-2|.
CASSLKPGLTDTQYF
TGTGCCAGCAGCTTAAAGCCGGGTCTAACAGATACGCAGTATTTT
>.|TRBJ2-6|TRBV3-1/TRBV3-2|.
CASSPGANVLTF
TGTGCCAGCAGCCCCGGGGCCAACGTCCTGACTTTC
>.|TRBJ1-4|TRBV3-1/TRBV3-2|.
CASSLRGTNEKLFF
TGTGCCAGCAGCCTGCGGGGGACTAATGAAAAACTGTTTTTT
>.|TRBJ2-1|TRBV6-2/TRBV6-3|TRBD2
CASSYSVLAGGPYNEQFF
TGTGCCAGCAGTTACTCGGTACTAGCGGGAGGGCCGTACAATGAGCAGTTCTTC
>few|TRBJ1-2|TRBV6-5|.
CASGDSTNYGYTF
TGTGCCAGCGGGGATTCTACTAACTATGGCTACACCTTC
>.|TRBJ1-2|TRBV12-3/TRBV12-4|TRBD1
CASSLRTGYGYTF
TGTGCCAGCAGTTTAAGGACAGGGTATGGCTACACCTTC
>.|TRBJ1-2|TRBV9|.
CASSPKPDTYYGYTF
TGTGCCAGCAGCCCTAAACCCGACACCTACTATGGCTACACCTTC
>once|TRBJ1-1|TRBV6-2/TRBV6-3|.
CASSSSRGNTEAFF
TGTGCCAGCAGCTCTTCTCGGGGGAACACTGAAGCTTTCTTT
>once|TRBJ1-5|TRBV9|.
CASSRGGGPNQPQHF
TGTGCCAGCAGCCGGGGTGGGGGCCCCAATCAGCCCCAGCATTTT
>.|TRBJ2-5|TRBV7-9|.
CASSFRDWETQYF
TGTGCCAGCAGCTTTAGGGATTGGGAGACCCAGTACTTC
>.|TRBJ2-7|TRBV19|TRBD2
CATSGNSYEQYF
TGTGCCACAAGCGGGAACTCCTACGAGCAGTACTTC
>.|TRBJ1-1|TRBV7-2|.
CASSLTAGPTEAFF
TGTGCCAGCAGCTTAACCGCCGGGCCCACTGAAGCTTTCTTT
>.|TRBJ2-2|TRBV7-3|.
CASSLSTRSRATGELFF
TGTGCCAGCAGCCTCTCGACTAGATCTCGCGCCACCGGGGAGCTGTTTTTT
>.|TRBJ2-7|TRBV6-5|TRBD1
CASRTGFYGNEQYF
TGTGCCAGCAGGACAGGGTTTTACGGGAACGAGCAGTACTTC
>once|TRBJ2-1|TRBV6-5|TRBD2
CASRRTSNEQFF
TGTGCCAGCAGGAGGACTAGCAATGAGCAGTTCTTC
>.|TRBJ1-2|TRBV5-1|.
CASSLGITIGGYTF
TGCGCCAGCAGCTTAGGAATAACGATAGGTGGCTACACCTTC
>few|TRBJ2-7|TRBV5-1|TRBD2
CASSSLSGRGSYEQYF
TGCGCCAGCAGCTCCCTATCCGGGAGGGGCTCCTACGAGCAGTACTTC
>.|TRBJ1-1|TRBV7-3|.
CASSTGYNTEAFF
TGTGCCAGCAGCACAGGGTACAACACTGAAGCTTTCTTT